The next 7 T cell receptor beta chains were all read from a single sample in a study of blood T cell repertoires in COVID-19. Using immunoSEQ multiplex PCR, the repertoire was profiled, and TCRdb retains in-frame clones only, with some absent. The data show more than 45,000 clones, with roughly nine tenths seen just once and 8.5% to 10% held by the top ten. The sequencing sample was made of peripheral blood. All receptors come from a human donor in a cohort sampled during active COVID-19.

The V and J genes are TRBV19 and TRBJ1-5; TRBD1 might be the D (6 bases). This CDR3 region has 13 residues. Looked up from germline, CDR1 is LNHDA and CDR2 is SQIVND (reference sequence). V was shortened by 6 bases and J by 4 bases, with 10 bases between the two germline ends. The CDR3: CASSLTGNQPQHF. The DNA of the CDR3 is TGTGCCAGTAGCCTTACAGGGAATCAGCCCCAGCATTTT.

The chain joins TRBV9 to TRBJ1-2, with TRBD1 matching 10 bases. The V gene end was trimmed by 4 bases and the J gene end by 3 bases; junction bases not matched to a gene: 18. From germline, CDR1 is SGDLS and CDR2 YYNGEE. CDR3 length: 19 amino acids. For the CDR3, the DNA is TGTGCCAGCAGCCTAGAGTGGGCCGGGACAGGGGCAACGGACTATGGCTACACCTTC. This gives the protein CASSLEWAGTGATDYGYTF.

The sample holds one count of this clone. J is TRBJ1-1 and V is TRBV6-1; the D is unclear. Trimming removed 0 bases from V and 0 bases from J, with 8 bases in between. Germline CDR1 MNHNS, CDR2 SASEGT. The CDR3 consists of 15 residues. CDR3 coding DNA: TGTGCCAGCAGTGAAGCGCGGGCAGTGAACACTGAAGCTTTCTTT. The encoded protein is CASSEARAVNTEAFF.

The V gene is TRBV9, the J gene TRBJ2-3, with 13 bases lining up with TRBD2. The CDR3 totals 18 residues. V lost 3 bases, J lost 1 base, and 8 bases stayed unmatched. Per the germline V gene, CDR1 is SGDLS and CDR2 is YYNGEE. CDR3 coding DNA: TGTGCCAGCAGCGGACGGACTAGCGGGGGCTTCGGCACAGATACGCAGTATTTT. It yields the protein CASSGRTSGGFGTDTQYF.

This chain uses TRBV5-1 with TRBJ2-2; 11 nucleotides agree with TRBD2. This CDR3 region has 16 residues. CDR1 is SGHRS, CDR2 YFSETQ, per germline. Trimming removed 3 bases from V and 2 bases from J; junction bases left unmatched: 3. The CDR3 coding sequence is TGCGCCAGCAGCTCGACTAGCGGGGCTAACACCGGGGAGCTGTTTTTT. This codes for CASSSTSGANTGELFF.

The chain links TRBV5-6 to TRBJ2-7, with TRBD2 identical over 10 bases. V was pared by 7 bases and J by 2 bases, with 15 bases of the junction left unmatched. The germline CDR1 and CDR2 sequences are SGHDT and YYEEEE. CDR3 length: 17 residues. For the CDR3, the DNA is TGTGCCAGCTTGGAGTTAGGTAGCGGGGGGCCCACCTACGAGCAGTACTTC. Amino acids: CASLELGSGGPTYEQYF.

In its sample, this clone was seen a few times. CDR3 sequence reads: CASSLRENTEAFF. The CDR3 DNA is TGTGCCAGCAGCTTACGAGAAAACACTGAAGCTTTCTTT. This chain links TRBV7-9 with TRBJ1-1; D is unclear. CDR1 SEHNR and CDR2 FQNEAQ come from the germline V gene (reference sequence). This CDR3 has 13 residues. V lost 2 bases and J 2 bases, leaving 6 bases between the germline ends.